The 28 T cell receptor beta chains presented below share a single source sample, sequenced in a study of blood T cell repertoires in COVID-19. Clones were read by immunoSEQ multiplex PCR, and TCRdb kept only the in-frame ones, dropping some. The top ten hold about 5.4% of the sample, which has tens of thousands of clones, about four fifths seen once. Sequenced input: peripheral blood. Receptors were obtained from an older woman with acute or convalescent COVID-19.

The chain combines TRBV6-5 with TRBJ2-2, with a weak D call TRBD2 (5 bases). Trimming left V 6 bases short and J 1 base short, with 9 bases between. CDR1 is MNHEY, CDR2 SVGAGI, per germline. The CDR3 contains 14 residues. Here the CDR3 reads CASRKSGNTGELFF. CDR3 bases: TGTGCCAGCAGGAAAAGCGGGAACACCGGGGAGCTGTTTTTT.

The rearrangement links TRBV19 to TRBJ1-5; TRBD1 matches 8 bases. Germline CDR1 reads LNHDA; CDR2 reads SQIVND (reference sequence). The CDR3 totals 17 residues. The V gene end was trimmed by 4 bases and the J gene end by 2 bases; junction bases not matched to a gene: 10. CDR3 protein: CASSRSRGQGGNQPQHF. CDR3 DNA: TGTGCCAGTAGTAGAAGCCGCGGACAGGGTGGCAATCAGCCCCAGCATTTT.

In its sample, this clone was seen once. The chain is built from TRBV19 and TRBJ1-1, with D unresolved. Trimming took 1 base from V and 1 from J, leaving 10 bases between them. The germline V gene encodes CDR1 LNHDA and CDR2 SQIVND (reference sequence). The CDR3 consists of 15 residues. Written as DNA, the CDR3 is TGTGCCAGTAGTATAGCCCTGTCACAGAACACTGAAGCTTTCTTT. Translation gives CASSIALSQNTEAFF.

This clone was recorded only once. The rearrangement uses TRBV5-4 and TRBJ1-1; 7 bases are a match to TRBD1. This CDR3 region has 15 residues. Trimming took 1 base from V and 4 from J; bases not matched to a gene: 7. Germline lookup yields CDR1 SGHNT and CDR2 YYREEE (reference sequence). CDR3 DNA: TGTGCCAGCAGCTTGTACCAGGGGGTTGTCACTGAAGCTTTCTTT. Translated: CASSLYQGVVTEAFF. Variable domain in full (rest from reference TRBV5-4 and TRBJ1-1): ETGVTQSPTHLIKTRGQQVTLRCSSQSGHNTVSWYQQALGQGPQFIFQYYREEENGRGNFPPRFSGLQFPNYSSELNVNALELDDSALYLCASSLYQGVVTEAFFGQGTRLTVV.

The CDR3 DNA reads TGCGCCAGCAGCTTAACTAGCGGAGGTAGCTCAGATACGCAGTATTTT. Its translation: CASSLTSGGSSDTQYF. V usage is TRBV5-1 and J usage is TRBJ2-3, with 8 bases fitting TRBD2. Trimming took 2 bases from V and 4 from J; bases not matched to a gene: 9. Germline V gene sequence: CDR1 SGHRS, CDR2 YFSETQ. This CDR3 comprises 16 residues.

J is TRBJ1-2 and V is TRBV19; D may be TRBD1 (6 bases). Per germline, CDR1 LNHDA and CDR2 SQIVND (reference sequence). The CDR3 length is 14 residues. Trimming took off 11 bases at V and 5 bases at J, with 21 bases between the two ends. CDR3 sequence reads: CASYPREGVYGYTF. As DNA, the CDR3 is TGTGCCTCCTACCCGAGGGAGGGGGTATATGGCTACACCTTC.

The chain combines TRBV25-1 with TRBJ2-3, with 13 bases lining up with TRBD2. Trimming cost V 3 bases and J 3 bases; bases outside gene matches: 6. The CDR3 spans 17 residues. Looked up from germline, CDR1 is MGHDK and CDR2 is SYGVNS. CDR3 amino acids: CASSDSPGLAGTDTQYF. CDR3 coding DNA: TGTGCCAGCAGTGATTCTCCGGGACTAGCGGGAACAGATACGCAGTATTTT.

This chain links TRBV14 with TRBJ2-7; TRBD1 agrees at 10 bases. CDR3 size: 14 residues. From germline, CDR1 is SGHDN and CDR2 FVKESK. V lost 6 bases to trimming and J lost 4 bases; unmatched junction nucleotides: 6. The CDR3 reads CASRRGTGDYEQYF. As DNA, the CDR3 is TGTGCCAGCAGGCGCGGGACAGGGGATTACGAGCAGTACTTC.

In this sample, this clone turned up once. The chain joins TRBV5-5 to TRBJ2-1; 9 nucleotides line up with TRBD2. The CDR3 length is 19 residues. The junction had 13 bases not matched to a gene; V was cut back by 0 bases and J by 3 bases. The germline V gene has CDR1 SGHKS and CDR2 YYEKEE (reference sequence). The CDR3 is CASSLAGGPAGGSYNEQFF. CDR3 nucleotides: TGTGCCAGCAGCTTGGCCGGGGGTCCAGCGGGAGGAAGCTACAATGAGCAGTTCTTC. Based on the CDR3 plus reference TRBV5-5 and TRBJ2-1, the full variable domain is DAGVTQSPTHLIKTRGQQVTLRCSPISGHKSVSWYQQVLGQGPQFIFQYYEKEERGRGNFPDRFSARQFPNYSSELNVNALLLGDSALYLCASSLAGGPAGGSYNEQFFGPGTRLTVL.

The CDR3 nucleotides are TGTGCCAGCAGCCAGTCGAGTAAAGCTTTCTTT. This sequence encodes CASSQSSKAFF. The chain has TRBV3-1 (or the pseudogene TRBV3-2) and TRBJ1-1; no reliable D call. Germline CDR1 and CDR2: LGHDT and YNNKEL (reference sequence). The CDR3 length is 11 residues. V shed 3 bases and J shed 9 bases, with 8 bases lying between them.

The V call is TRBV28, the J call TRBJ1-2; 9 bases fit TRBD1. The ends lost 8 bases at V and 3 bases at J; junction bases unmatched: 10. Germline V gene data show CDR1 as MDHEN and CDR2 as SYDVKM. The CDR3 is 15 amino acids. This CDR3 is CASLGEGTGYYGYTF. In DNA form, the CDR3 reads TGTGCCAGCCTAGGCGAAGGGACAGGGTACTATGGCTACACCTTC.

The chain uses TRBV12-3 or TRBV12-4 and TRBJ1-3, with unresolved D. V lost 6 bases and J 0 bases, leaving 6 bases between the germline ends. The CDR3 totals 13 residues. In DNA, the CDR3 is TGTGCCAGCAGGGGCTTCTCTGGAAACACCATATATTTT. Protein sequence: CASRGFSGNTIYF.

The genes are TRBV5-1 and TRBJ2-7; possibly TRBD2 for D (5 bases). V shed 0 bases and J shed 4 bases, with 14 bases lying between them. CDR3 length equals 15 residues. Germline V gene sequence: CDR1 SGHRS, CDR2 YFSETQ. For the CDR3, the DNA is TGCGCCAGCAGCTTGGATAGGGCACGGGATTACGAGCAGTACTTC. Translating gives CASSLDRARDYEQYF.

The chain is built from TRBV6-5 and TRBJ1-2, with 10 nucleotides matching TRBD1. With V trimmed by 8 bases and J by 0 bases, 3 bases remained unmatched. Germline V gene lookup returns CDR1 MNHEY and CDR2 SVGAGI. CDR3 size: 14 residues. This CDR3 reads CASGTGASNYGYTF. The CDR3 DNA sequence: TGTGCCAGCGGGACAGGGGCTTCTAACTATGGCTACACCTTC.

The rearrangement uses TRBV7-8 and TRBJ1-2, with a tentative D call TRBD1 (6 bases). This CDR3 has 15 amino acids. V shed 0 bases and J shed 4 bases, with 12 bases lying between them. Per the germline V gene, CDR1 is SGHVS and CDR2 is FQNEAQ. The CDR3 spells CASSLAGGVFYGYTF. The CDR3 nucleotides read TGTGCCAGCAGCTTAGCAGGGGGGGTCTTCTATGGCTACACCTTC.

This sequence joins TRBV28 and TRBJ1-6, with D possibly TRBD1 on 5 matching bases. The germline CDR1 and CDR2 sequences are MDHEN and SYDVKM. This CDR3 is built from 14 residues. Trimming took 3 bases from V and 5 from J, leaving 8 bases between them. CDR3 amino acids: CASSFGGNNSPLHF. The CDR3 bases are TGTGCCAGCAGTTTTGGGGGGAATAATTCACCCCTCCACTTT.

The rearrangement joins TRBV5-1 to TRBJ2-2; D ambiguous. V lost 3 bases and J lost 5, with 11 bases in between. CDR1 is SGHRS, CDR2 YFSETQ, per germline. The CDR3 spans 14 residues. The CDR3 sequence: CASSSWAGTGELFF. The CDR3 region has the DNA TGCGCCAGCAGCTCGTGGGCCGGTACCGGGGAGCTGTTTTTT.

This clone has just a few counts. The CDR3 loop is CSASRQGSTEAFF. In DNA, the CDR3 is TGCAGTGCTAGTCGACAGGGGAGCACTGAAGCTTTCTTT. The rearrangement links TRBV20-1 to TRBJ1-1; 8 bases map to TRBD1. There are 13 residues in the CDR3. V gave up 3 bases and J gave up 4 bases; unmatched junction bases: 4. Germline V gene sequence: CDR1 DFQATT, CDR2 SNEGSKA (reference sequence).

The CDR3 DNA is TGTGCCAGAATCACGGATCACGGACTAGCGGGGTCAAATGAGCAGTTCTTC. This gives the protein CARITDHGLAGSNEQFF. The V and J genes are TRBV5-3 and TRBJ2-1; 12 bases fit TRBD2. TRBV5-3 qualifies as an ORF whose function is uncertain. V was clipped by 6 bases and J by 7 bases; unmatched bases: 14. The CDR3 extends over 17 amino acids.

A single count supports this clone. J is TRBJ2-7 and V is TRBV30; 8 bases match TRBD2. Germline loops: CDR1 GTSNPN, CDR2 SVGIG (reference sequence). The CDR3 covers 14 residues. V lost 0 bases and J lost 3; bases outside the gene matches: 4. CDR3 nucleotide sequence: TGTGCCTGGAGTGTGGGTAGCGGGATCTACGAGCAGTACTTC. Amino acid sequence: CAWSVGSGIYEQYF.

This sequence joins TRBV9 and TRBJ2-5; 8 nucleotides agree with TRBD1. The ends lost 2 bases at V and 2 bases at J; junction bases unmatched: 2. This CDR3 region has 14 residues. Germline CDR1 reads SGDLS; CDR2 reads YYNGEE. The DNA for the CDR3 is TGTGCCAGCAGCGTTGGGGACAGGCAAGAGACCCAGTACTTC. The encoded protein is CASSVGDRQETQYF. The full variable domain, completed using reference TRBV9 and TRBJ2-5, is DSGVTQTPKHLITATGQRVTLRCSPRSGDLSVYWYQQSLDQGLQFLIQYYNGEERAKGNILERFSAQQFPDLHSELNLSSLELGDSALYFCASSVGDRQETQYFGPGTRLLVL.

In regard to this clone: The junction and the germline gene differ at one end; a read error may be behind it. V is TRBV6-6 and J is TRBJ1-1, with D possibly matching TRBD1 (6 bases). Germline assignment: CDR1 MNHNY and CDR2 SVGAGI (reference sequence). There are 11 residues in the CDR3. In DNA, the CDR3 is TGTGCCAGCAGTAACAGGGCTGAGGCTTTCTTT. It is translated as CASSNRAEAFF.

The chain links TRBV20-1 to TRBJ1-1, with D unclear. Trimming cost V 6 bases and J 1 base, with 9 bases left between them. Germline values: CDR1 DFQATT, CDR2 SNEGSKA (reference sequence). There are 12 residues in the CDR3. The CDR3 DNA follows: TGCAGTGCCAGTAGAGAGAACACTGAAGCTTTCTTT. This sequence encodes CSASRENTEAFF.

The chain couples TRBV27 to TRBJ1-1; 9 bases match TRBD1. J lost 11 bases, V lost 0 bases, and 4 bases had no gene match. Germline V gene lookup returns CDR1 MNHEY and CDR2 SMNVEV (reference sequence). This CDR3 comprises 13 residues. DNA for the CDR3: TGTGCCAGCAGTTTATCCACAGGGGGCCGGGCTTTCTTT. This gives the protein CASSLSTGGRAFF.

CDR3 amino acids: CASSQGGVAGELFF. In DNA form, the CDR3 reads TGTGCCAGCAGCCAAGGCGGGGTTGCCGGGGAGCTGTTTTTT. V and J are TRBV11-3 and TRBJ2-2; TRBD2 is a possible D gene (6 bases). V shed 5 bases and J shed 6 bases, with 13 bases lying between them. Germline V gene data show CDR1 as SGHNT and CDR2 as YENEEA. The CDR3 covers 14 residues.

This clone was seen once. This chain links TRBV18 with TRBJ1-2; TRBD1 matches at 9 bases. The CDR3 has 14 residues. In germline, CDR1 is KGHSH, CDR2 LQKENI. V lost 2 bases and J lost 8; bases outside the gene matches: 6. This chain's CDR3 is CASSPAGTGLGYTF. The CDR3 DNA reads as TGTGCCAGCTCACCAGCCGGGACAGGGTTGGGCTACACCTTC.

CDR3 residues: CASSPRGPLGQYF. In DNA form, the CDR3 reads TGTGCCAGCAGCCCCAGGGGACCCTTAGGGCAGTACTTC. The rearrangement links TRBV3-1 (or the pseudogene TRBV3-2) to TRBJ2-7, with a tentative D call TRBD1 (6 bases). This CDR3 has 13 residues. V shed 4 bases and J shed 9 bases, with 16 bases lying between them. Germline V gives CDR1 LGHDT, CDR2 YNNKEL (reference sequence).

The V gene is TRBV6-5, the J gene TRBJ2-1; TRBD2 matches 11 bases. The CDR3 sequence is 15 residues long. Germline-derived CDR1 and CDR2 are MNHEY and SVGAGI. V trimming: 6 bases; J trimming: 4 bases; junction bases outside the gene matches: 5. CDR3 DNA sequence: TGTGCCAGCAGCGCCGGGACTAGCGGTTACAATGAGCAGTTCTTC. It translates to CASSAGTSGYNEQFF.